The T cell receptor beta chain described here comes from a study of blood T cell repertoires in COVID-19. Overall study: Acute and convalescent COVID-19 specimens originated in the United States, Italy and Spain. The cDNA or gDNA used as material had been derived from T cells, B-cell-depleted T cells, or PBMCs.

Produced via immunoSEQ multiplex PCR; TCRdb's table is partial and in-frame only. The top ten clones hold 4% of a sample with roughly 260,000 clones, roughly nine tenths of them seen once. Per germline, CDR1 ENHRY and CDR2 SYGVKD. CDR3 length: 18 amino acids. Trimming removed 3 bases from V and 0 bases from J, with 18 bases in between. The chain carries TRBV10-3 and TRBJ2-4, with D possibly matching TRBD1 (5 bases). The sequence was collected from a man in his 60s who had recovered from COVID-19. The sample taken for sequencing was peripheral blood. As DNA, the CDR3 is TGTGCCATCAGTGAAGGTCCCGTCGACAGACTAGCCAAAAACATTCAGTACTTC. Its protein product is CAISEGPVDRLAKNIQYF.